The 21 T cell receptor beta chains in this list originate from one sample, sequenced in a study of T cells in Graves' hyperthyroidism and ophthalmopathy. Researchers amplified the TCR beta CDR3 regions from RNA transcripts. The TCR CDR3 was amplified in a first-round RT-PCR using the HTBI primer set. TCRdb re-called the multiplex PCR reads with MiXCR, one entry per CDR3 protein. This sample has some 270,000 distinct CDR3 sequences, with approximately 12% found just once. Sample: blood. Source of these receptors: a woman in her 30s with Graves' hyperthyroidism that later progressed to Graves' ophthalmopathy.

This clonotype was detected ten times or more. This chain connects TRBV7-9 to TRBJ1-1, with D hard to call. Germline V gives CDR1 SEHNR, CDR2 FQNEAQ (reference sequence). The V end lost 0 bases, the J end lost 0 bases, and 14 bases lay between the germline ends. The CDR3 runs to 17 residues. The CDR3 DNA reads as TGTGCCAGCAGCTTAGCACCGGGCTCGACAATGAACACTGAAGCTTTCTTT. This encodes CASSLAPGSTMNTEAFF.

This clonotype was counted ten times or more. The V call is TRBV6-1, the J call TRBJ2-7; 7 positions agree with TRBD2. The CDR3 has 13 residues. Germline CDR1 MNHNS, CDR2 SASEGT. With V trimmed by 6 bases and J by 4 bases, 6 bases remained unmatched. CDR3 sequence: CASRLGLLYEQYF. DNA for the CDR3: TGTGCCAGCAGACTGGGACTACTGTACGAGCAGTACTTC.

V gene TRBV11-2 combines with J gene TRBJ1-1; tentatively, D is TRBD1 (5 bases). With 1 base removed from V and 11 bases from J, the gap between germline ends came to 11 bases. The germline CDR1 and CDR2 sequences are SGHAT and FQNNGV. This CDR3 region has 12 residues. CDR3 in amino acids: CASSLGQGNAFF. The DNA of the CDR3 is TGTGCCAGCAGCTTAGGGCAGGGCAACGCTTTCTTT. The entire variable domain, with the rest obtained from reference TRBV11-2 and TRBJ1-1, is as follows: EAGVAQSPRYKIIEKRQSVAFWCNPISGHATLYWYQQILGQGPKLLIQFQNNGVVDDSQLPKDRFSAERLKGVDSTLKIQPAKLEDSAVYLCASSLGQGNAFFGQGTRLTVV.

The rearrangement links TRBV9 to TRBJ1-5; possibly TRBD1 for D (6 bases). CDR1 SGDLS and CDR2 YYNGEE come from the germline V gene. This CDR3 has 14 amino acids. The V end was cut by 3 bases, the J end by 4 bases, with 11 bases between. CDR3 sequence: CASSAPGANQPQHF. The CDR3 region has the DNA TGTGCCAGCAGCGCCCCAGGGGCGAATCAGCCCCAGCATTTT.

The chain couples TRBV6-1 to TRBJ2-4, with TRBD1 matching over 10 bases. This CDR3 comprises 18 residues. The ends lost 6 bases at V and 2 bases at J; junction bases unmatched: 13. Looked up from germline, CDR1 is MNHNS and CDR2 is SASEGT. CDR3: CASSQAVGDRGTKNIQYF. In DNA, the CDR3 is TGTGCCAGCAGCCAAGCTGTCGGGGACAGGGGCACCAAAAACATTCAGTACTTC.

This clonotype has a count of ten or more. V and J are TRBV28 and TRBJ2-6, with TRBD1 matching 9 bases. The CDR3 is 18 residues long. The germline V gene encodes CDR1 MDHEN and CDR2 SYDVKM. V was clipped by 2 bases and J by 0 bases; unmatched bases: 5. In DNA, the CDR3 is TGTGCCAGCAGTTTACTCGGGACAGGGTACTCTGGGGCCAACGTCCTGACTTTC. It translates to CASSLLGTGYSGANVLTF.

This clonotype was seen many times. The rearrangement uses TRBV12-3 or TRBV12-4 and TRBJ2-7; maybe TRBD2 (6 bases). This CDR3 has 12 amino acids. Trimming took 4 bases from V and 6 from J, leaving 10 bases between them. Here the CDR3 DNA reads TGTGCCAGCAGTTCCCCCGGGAGCGAGCAGTACTTC. Protein sequence: CASSSPGSEQYF.

In this sample, this clonotype turned up many times. The chain links TRBV7-3 to TRBJ2-5; 8 bases agree with TRBD2. The CDR3 runs 15 residues. CDR1 is SGHTA, CDR2 FQGTGA, per germline. The V gene end was trimmed by 5 bases and the J gene end by 2 bases; junction bases not matched to a gene: 7. CDR3: CASSLPAGGQETQYF. CDR3 nucleotides: TGTGCCAGCAGCCTCCCGGCGGGGGGTCAAGAGACCCAGTACTTC.

The chain recombines TRBV5-6 with TRBJ2-2, with 8 bases matching TRBD2. V was pared by 4 bases and J by 3 bases, with 17 bases of the junction left unmatched. CDR1 and CDR2 (germline): SGHDT, YYEEEE. The CDR3 consists of 19 residues. This chain's CDR3 is CASSRTSWGEVLDTGELFF. Here the CDR3 DNA reads TGTGCCAGCAGCCGGACTAGCTGGGGAGAAGTGTTGGACACCGGGGAGCTGTTTTTT.

The chain couples TRBV30 to TRBJ1-3; TRBD1 aligns across 7 bases. CDR1 is GTSNPN, CDR2 SVGIG, per germline (reference sequence). This CDR3 has 14 amino acids. V lost 7 bases and J lost 0; bases outside the gene matches: 6. CDR3 DNA sequence: TGTGCCTTCGGGACAGTGGGCTCTGGAAACACCATATATTTT. It specifies CAFGTVGSGNTIYF.

This clonotype was seen just once. This may come from a read error, since a much larger clone is one base off. The gene calls are TRBV6-2 or TRBV6-3 and TRBJ1-4; D call uncertain. The ends were cut back, 6 bases at V and 2 bases at J, with 1 base in the middle. The CDR3 spans 11 residues. Germline loops: CDR1 MNHEY, CDR2 SVGEGT. The CDR3 region has the DNA TGTGCCAGCAGCACTAATGAAAAACTGTTTTTT. Encoded protein: CASSTNEKLFF.

The chain joins TRBV6-2 or TRBV6-3 to TRBJ2-1, with 7 positions matching TRBD2. After removal of 5 bases from V and 4 bases from J, the junction contained 5 bases not matched to a gene. This CDR3 spans 14 amino acids. Germline assignment: CDR1 MNHEY and CDR2 SVGEGT. CDR3: CASSPSGTYNEQFF. The CDR3 nucleotides are TGTGCCAGCAGTCCCAGCGGGACTTACAATGAGCAGTTCTTC.

This clonotype was seen repeatedly, ten times or more. The rearrangement links TRBV20-1 to TRBJ2-5; 10 bases are a match to TRBD2. Losses at the gene ends were 0 bases for V and 5 bases for J; bases not matched to a gene: 6. This CDR3 is built from 15 residues. Germline V gene sequence: CDR1 DFQATT, CDR2 SNEGSKA (reference sequence). The CDR3 region is CSARERAGGRETQYF. The CDR3 DNA is TGCAGTGCTAGAGAGCGAGCGGGAGGGAGGGAGACCCAGTACTTC.

In this sample, this clonotype turned up many times. The chain joins TRBV18 to TRBJ2-1, with 11 nucleotides matching TRBD2. The V and J ends lost 3 bases and 1 base, in that order; junction bases with no gene match: 5. The CDR3 totals 17 residues. Looked up from germline, CDR1 is KGHSH and CDR2 is LQKENI. The CDR3, as DNA: TGTGCCAGCTCACCCCTAACTAGCGGGAGTTCCTACAATGAGCAGTTCTTC. Amino acid sequence: CASSPLTSGSSYNEQFF.

Ten or more counts support this clonotype. The chain carries TRBV5-4 and TRBJ2-7, with D maybe TRBD2 (5 bases). The CDR3 has 15 amino acids. Germline V CDR1 and CDR2: SGHNT, YYREEE (reference sequence). V lost 0 bases, J lost 0 bases, and 10 bases lay in between. The CDR3 DNA reads as TGTGCCAGCAGCTTGGGACGGGGATTCTCCTACGAGCAGTACTTC. Its protein product is CASSLGRGFSYEQYF.

This clonotype was detected ten times or more. The chain combines TRBV10-3 with TRBJ2-5; D is uncertain. The CDR3 consists of 13 residues. Germline V gives CDR1 ENHRY, CDR2 SYGVKD. V was cut by 4 bases and J by 1 base, with 7 bases left in between. The CDR3 is CAISGPPQETQYF. As DNA, the CDR3 is TGTGCCATCAGTGGCCCCCCCCAAGAGACCCAGTACTTC.

Details on this clonotype: A much larger clone sits a single nucleotide away, making a read error possible. The chain uses TRBV13 and TRBJ2-1; 7 positions agree with TRBD1. The CDR3 is 14 amino acids. Germline V gene lookup returns CDR1 PRHDT and CDR2 FYEKMQ (reference sequence). Unmatched junction bases numbered 7, after V lost 1 base and J lost 10 bases. In DNA, the CDR3 is TGTGCCAGCAGCTTAGTCCAGGGGGATGGGGAGCAGTTCTTC. It yields the protein CASSLVQGDGEQFF.

This clonotype was counted many times. The V gene is TRBV28, the J gene TRBJ2-3; 10 bases map to TRBD2. The CDR3 has 15 residues. The V segment lost 7 bases and the J segment 0 bases; nucleotides outside the gene matches: 4. From germline, CDR1 is MDHEN and CDR2 SYDVKM. This chain's CDR3 is CASTSGRLSTDTQYF. CDR3 nucleotide sequence: TGTGCCAGCACTAGCGGGAGACTCAGCACAGATACGCAGTATTTT.

The rearrangement uses TRBV6-1 and TRBJ1-1; 12 bases agree with TRBD1. Germline assignment: CDR1 MNHNS and CDR2 SASEGT. The CDR3 is 15 amino acids. The V segment lost 8 bases and the J segment 7 bases; nucleotides outside the gene matches: 11. The CDR3 loop is CASLARGQGAGEAFF. The CDR3 DNA sequence: TGTGCCAGCCTCGCTAGGGGACAGGGGGCAGGTGAAGCTTTCTTT.

The V and J genes are TRBV6-2 or TRBV6-3 and TRBJ1-5; D gene uncertain. Germline V gives CDR1 MNHEY, CDR2 SVGEGT. The CDR3 runs to 16 residues. Trimming took off 2 bases at V and 0 bases at J, with 11 bases between the two ends. CDR3 in DNA: TGTGCCAGCAGTTACGGGCAGGATCTTAGCAATCAGCCCCAGCATTTT. Amino acid sequence: CASSYGQDLSNQPQHF.

This clonotype was counted many times. This rearrangement joins TRBV12-5 to TRBJ2-5; either TRBD1 or TRBD2 may supply D (5 bases each). The CDR3 totals 13 residues. V was cut by 5 bases and J by 4 bases, with 11 bases left in between. Germline loops: CDR1 LGHNT, CDR2 FRNRAP. The CDR3 protein is CASGLGDAETQYF. CDR3 bases: TGTGCTAGTGGTCTCGGGGACGCAGAGACCCAGTACTTC. Supplemented by reference TRBV12-5 and TRBJ2-5, the full variable domain reads DARVTQTPRHKVTEMGQEVTMRCQPILGHNTVFWYRQTMMQGLELLAYFRNRAPLDDSGMPKDRFSAEMPDATLATLKIQPSEPRDSAVYFCASGLGDAETQYFGPGTRLLVL.